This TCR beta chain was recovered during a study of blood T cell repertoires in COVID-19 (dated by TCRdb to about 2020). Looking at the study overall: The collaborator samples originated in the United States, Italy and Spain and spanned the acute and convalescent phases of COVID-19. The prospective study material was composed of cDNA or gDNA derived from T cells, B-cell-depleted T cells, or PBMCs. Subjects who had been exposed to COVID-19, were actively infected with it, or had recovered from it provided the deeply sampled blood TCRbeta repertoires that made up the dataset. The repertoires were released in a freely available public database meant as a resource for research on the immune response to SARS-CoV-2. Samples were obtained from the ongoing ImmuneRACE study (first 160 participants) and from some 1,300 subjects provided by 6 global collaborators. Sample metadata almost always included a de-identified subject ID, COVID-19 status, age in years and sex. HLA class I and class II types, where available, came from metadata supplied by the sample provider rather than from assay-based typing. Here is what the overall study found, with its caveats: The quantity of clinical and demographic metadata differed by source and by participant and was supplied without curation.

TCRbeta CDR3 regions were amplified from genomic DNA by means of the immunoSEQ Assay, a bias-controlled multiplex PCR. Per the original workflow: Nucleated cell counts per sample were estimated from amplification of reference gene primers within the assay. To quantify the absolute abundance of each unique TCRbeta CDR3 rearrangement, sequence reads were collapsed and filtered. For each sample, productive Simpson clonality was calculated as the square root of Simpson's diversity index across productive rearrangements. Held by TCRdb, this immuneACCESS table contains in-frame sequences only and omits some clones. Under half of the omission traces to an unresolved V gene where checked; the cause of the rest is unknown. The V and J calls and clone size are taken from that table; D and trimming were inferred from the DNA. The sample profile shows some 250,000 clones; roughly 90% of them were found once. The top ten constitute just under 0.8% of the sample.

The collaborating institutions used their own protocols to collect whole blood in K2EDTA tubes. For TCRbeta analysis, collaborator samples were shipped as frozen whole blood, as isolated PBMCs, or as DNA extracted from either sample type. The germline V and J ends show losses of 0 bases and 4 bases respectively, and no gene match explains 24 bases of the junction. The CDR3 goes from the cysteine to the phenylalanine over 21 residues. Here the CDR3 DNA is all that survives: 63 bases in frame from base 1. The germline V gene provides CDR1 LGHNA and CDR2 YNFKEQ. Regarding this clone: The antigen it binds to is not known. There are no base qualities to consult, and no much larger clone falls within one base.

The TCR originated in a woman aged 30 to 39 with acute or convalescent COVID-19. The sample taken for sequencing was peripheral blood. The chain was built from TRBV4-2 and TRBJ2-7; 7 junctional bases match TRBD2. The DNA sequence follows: TGTGCCAGCAGCCAAGATCTGATAGGGAGGGCCCGCGGTGGGTGGAAGTACGAGCAGTACTTC. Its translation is CASSQDLIGRARGGWKYEQYF.